The clone carrying this TCR beta chain was seen repeatedly, ten times or more. Germline-derived CDR1 and CDR2 are KGHDR and SFDVKD. Trimming pared 5 bases from V and 0 bases from J, leaving 13 bases between. CDR3 length: 16 amino acids. This specimen comes from a study of T cells in Graves' hyperthyroidism and ophthalmopathy. Patients showing uncontrolled infection, other autoimmune disease, pregnancy or lactation were ineligible. Authors of the study amplified TCR beta CDR3 regions from RNA transcripts. Carried out on the TCR CDR3, a first-round RT-PCR used the HTBI primer set. TCRdb reanalysed the multiplex PCR reads using MiXCR and keeps one entry per CDR3 protein. The top ten hold under 25% of the sample, which has about 380,000 distinct CDR3 sequences, approximately 15% seen once.

The clonotype was recovered from a man under 40 with Graves' hyperthyroidism that later progressed to Graves' ophthalmopathy. The V gene is TRBV24-1, the J gene TRBJ1-5; D gene ambiguous. Sequences were obtained from blood. The CDR3 coding sequence is TGTGCCACCAGTGCTTGGACGGCTTATAGCAATCAGCCCCAGCATTTT. This gives the protein CATSAWTAYSNQPQHF.